This T cell receptor (beta chain) originates from a study of shared clonotypes between healthy human individuals. General study results and limits: Against clonotypes common to all four donors, non-shared ones had lower generation probabilities.

As for this clone: Its antigen is as yet unknown.

The naive CD8 population came from CD45RO-negative cells selected for CCR7, without terminally differentiated effector memory CD45RA+ cells. The germline CDR1 and CDR2 sequences are MNHEY and SMNVEV (reference sequence). This CDR3 is built from 15 residues. Losses at the gene ends were 2 bases for V and 10 bases for J; bases not matched to a gene: 7. An assay was performed, and its level was deep. Assay used: immunoSEQ multiplex PCR; TCRdb lists only in-frame clones, some missing. In the table there are around 2,100,000 clones, less than 95% of which are singletons. This receptor was taken from a man younger than 35 in good health. Sequencing input: naive CD8+ T cells sorted from blood. This chain connects TRBV27 to TRBJ2-1; 11 nucleotides agree with TRBD2. CDR3 residues: CASSLQVAGGREQFF. As DNA, the CDR3 is TGTGCCAGCAGTTTACAGGTAGCGGGGGGGCGAGAGCAGTTCTTC.